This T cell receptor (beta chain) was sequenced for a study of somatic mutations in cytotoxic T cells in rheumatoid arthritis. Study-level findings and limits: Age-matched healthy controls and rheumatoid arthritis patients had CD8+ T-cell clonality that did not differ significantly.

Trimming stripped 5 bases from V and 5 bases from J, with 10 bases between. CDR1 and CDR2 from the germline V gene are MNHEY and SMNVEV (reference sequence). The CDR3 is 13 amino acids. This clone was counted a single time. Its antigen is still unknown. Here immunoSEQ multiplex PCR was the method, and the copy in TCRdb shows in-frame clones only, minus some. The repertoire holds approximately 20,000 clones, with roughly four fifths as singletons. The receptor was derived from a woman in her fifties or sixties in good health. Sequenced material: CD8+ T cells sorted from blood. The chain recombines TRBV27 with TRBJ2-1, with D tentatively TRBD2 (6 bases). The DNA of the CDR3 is TGTGCCAGCAGTCCCGGGACTCACAATGAGCAGTTCTTC. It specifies CASSPGTHNEQFF.